This TCR beta chain emerged from a study of cytomegalovirus exposure and HLA in healthy donors (TCRdb year 2017). Turning to the overall study: A later analysis indicated that the 120 validation repertoires were generated on the platform also employed for the 666 repertoires of the first cohort. The study was designed to test whether signatures of past pathogen exposure could be identified by cataloging public T cell receptors. Along with the approximately 700-subject first cohort, a separate validation cohort of some 130 different subjects was used. High-throughput TCR immunosequencing, statistical association of individual TCRs with disease status, and machine learning were combined to predict cytomegalovirus infection status.

To note about this clone: Its antigen remains unidentified. There are no base qualities to consult, and no much larger clone falls within one base.

The donors belonged to the validation cohort of approximately 130 subjects, which was separate from the roughly 670-subject first cohort. Libraries were constructed by the immunoSEQ multiplex PCR assay. The paper's data handling went like this. A statistical classification framework was developed to diagnose cytomegalovirus status using the catalog of TCR beta chain sequences. The table was pulled from immuneACCESS by TCRdb, which kept in-frame rearrangements only. Such tables lose some clones; where checked, under half of the loss comes from unresolved V genes, and the rest has no known cause. V and J calls and clone size are copied from that table; D and trimming were computed from the DNA. In all, the sample holds approximately 120,000 clones, and around nine tenths of those were seen once. Of the sample, 1.5% to 2% is held by the ten largest clones. V is shortened by 9 bases, J by 0 bases, and the region joining them spans 14 bases. CDR1 and CDR2 (MDHEN, SYDVKM) derive from the germline V gene. Taken from cysteine to phenylalanine, the CDR3 has 14 residues. Only CDR3 DNA remains: 42 bases, in frame from the first base.

The research as a whole found: In both the original and validation cohorts, the classifier was reported to diagnose cytomegalovirus status with high specificity and sensitivity. The study gave a list of about 170 TCR beta chains associated with cytomegalovirus. The authors suggested that the approach could potentially be extended to other disease states and immunological phenotypes. A later analysis had no HLA typing for the validation cohort, so co-occurrence there was scored across all 130 or so repertoires. While some public TCRs were present in many individuals, most TCR sequences turned up only very rarely across donors. Subsequent analysis determined that TCRs grouped into clusters in the first cohort also showed a tendency toward co-occurrence across the roughly 110 validation repertoires, and approximately 93% of cluster scores exceeded 0. In vitro tests confirmed that three of the cytomegalovirus-associated TCR beta chains recognize cytomegalovirus antigens.

Recombination linked TRBV28 to TRBJ2-5, and TRBD2 may be the D gene, going by 6 matching bases. This sequence was found in a woman aged 18-29 years in good health and CMV-seronegative. The sequenced material came from PBMCs. The CDR3 in this case is CARVQGLYQETQYF. The DNA sequence is TGTGCCAGAGTGCAGGGACTGTACCAAGAGACCCAGTACTTC.